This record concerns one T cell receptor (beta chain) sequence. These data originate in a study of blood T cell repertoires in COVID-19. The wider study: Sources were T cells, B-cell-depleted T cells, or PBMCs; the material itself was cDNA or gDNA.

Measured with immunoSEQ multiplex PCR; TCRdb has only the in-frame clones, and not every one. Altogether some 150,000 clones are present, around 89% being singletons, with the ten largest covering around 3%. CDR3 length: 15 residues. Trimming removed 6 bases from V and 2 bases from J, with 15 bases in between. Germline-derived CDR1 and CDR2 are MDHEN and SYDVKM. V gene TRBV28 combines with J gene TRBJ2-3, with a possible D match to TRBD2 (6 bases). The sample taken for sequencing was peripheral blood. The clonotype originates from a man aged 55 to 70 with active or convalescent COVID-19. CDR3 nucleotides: TGTGCCAGCAGCCCCGGGGGACGGTACACAGATACGCAGTATTTT. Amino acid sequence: CASSPGGRYTDTQYF.